This TCR beta chain originates from a study of shared clonotypes between healthy human individuals. Findings and limits, study-wide: When compared with the clonotypes that were shared by all four sorted-subset donors, the non-shared clonotypes turned out to have lower generation probabilities.

CDR1 is MNHEY and CDR2 is SVGAGI in the germline V gene. V gave up 2 bases and J gave up 5 bases, with 10 bases separating them. The CDR3 length is 14 residues. Nashville, Tennessee was home to all donors, each a Caucasian adult. For this clone: Its antigen is not known.

Sequencing used immunoSEQ multiplex PCR; TCRdb keeps in-frame clones, though not all of them. The data hold a few million clones, with approximately 90% observed a single time. The TCR was taken from a man younger than 35 in good health. The source material was naive CD4+ T cells sorted from blood. Subset of the sample: CD45RA+ positively selected. The chain employs TRBV6-5 and TRBJ2-1, with D unclear. The CDR3 bases are TGTGCCAGCAGTTACCGTGGTGGCGACAATGAGCAGTTCTTC. Its translation is CASSYRGGDNEQFF.